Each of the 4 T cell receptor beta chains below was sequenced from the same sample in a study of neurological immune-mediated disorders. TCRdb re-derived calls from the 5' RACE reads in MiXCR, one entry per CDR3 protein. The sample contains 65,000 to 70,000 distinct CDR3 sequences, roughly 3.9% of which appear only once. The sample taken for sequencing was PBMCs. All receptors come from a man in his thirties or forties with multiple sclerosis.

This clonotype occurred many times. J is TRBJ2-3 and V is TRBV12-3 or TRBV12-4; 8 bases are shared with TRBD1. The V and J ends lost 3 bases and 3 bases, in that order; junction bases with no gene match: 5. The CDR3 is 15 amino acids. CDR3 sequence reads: CASSFRGLVTDTQYF. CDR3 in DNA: TGTGCCAGCAGTTTCAGGGGGCTCGTAACAGATACGCAGTATTTT.

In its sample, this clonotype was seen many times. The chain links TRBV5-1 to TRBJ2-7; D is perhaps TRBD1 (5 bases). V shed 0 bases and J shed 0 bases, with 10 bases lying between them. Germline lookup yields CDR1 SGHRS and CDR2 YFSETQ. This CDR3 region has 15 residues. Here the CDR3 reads CASSLVGQVSYEQYF. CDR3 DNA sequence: TGCGCCAGCAGCTTGGTCGGACAAGTCTCCTACGAGCAGTACTTC.

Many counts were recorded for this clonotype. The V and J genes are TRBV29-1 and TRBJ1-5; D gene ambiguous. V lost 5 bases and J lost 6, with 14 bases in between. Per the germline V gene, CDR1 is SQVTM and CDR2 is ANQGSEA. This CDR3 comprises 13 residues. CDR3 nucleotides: TGCAGCGTTCCAATGCCTCACAGTCAGCCCCAGCATTTT. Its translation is CSVPMPHSQPQHF.

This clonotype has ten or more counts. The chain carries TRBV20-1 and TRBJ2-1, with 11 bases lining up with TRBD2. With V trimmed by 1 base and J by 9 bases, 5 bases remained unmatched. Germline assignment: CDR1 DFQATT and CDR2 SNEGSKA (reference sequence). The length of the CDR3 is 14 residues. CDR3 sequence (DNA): TGCAGTGCTAGAGGTAGCGGGGGGGTATTTGAGCAGTTCTTC. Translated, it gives CSARGSGGVFEQFF.